This T cell receptor (beta chain) was found in a study of regulatory T cells in long-lasting Graves disease. Findings and caveats of the study: Persistent disease exhibited a predilection for TRBV28, TRBJ1-2 and TRBJ2-5.

The V gene's germline CDR1 is SNHLY and CDR2 FYNNEI. The ends were cut back, 8 bases at V and 2 bases at J, with 9 bases in the middle. The CDR3 is made up of 12 amino acids. This clonotype was counted at least ten times. Antigen unknown. Libraries of TCR beta came from iRepertoire HTBI primers plus Arm-PCR of CDR3 regions. Original analysis: Samples collectively showed some 60 TRBV and roughly 15 TRBJ segments. Each CDR3 protein is one row after TCRdb ran MiXCR on the multiplex PCR reads. The V and J calls come from TCRdb's annotation, not from the publication. Among approximately 360,000 distinct CDR3 sequences listed, roughly 10% were seen once. Regarding time point: newly diagnosed GD, antithyroid drugs for less than 3 months. The authors made the TCR library using RNA they extracted from PBMCs. These same data were also listed under a study on T cells in Graves' hyperthyroidism and ophthalmopathy. From that second work: Newly diagnosed patients aged 18 to 65 had hyperthyroidism of under 2 months' duration. Patients showing uncontrolled infection, other autoimmune disease, pregnancy or lactation were ineligible.

The source material was peripheral blood mononuclear cells (PBMCs), sampled at new diagnosis, from a patient treated with antithyroid drugs. The receptor's source is a young woman with Graves disease. V gene TRBV2 combines with J gene TRBJ1-2, with D possibly matching TRBD1 (5 bases). The CDR3: CASGGENYGYTF. In DNA, the CDR3 is TGTGCCAGCGGAGGGGAGAACTATGGCTACACCTTC.